The 7 T cell receptor beta chains below come from one sample, sequenced in a study of blood T cells in healthy people across ages. Primed by a sample-barcoded 5' primer and a J-beta primer mix, a second PCR proceeded for about 6 to 11 cycles. TCRdb re-analysed the 5' RACE reads in MiXCR, keeping a single row per CDR3 protein. Among around 520,000 distinct CDR3 sequences listed, around a quarter were seen once. These data were likewise used in another study, on T cells of mothers and their children.

Sequenced input: blood. These TCRs come from a boy between 2 and 15 years old in good health.

This clonotype was seen many times. This chain joins TRBV27 and TRBJ2-4; tentatively, D is TRBD1 (5 bases). From germline, CDR1 is MNHEY and CDR2 SMNVEV (reference sequence). Deletions cut 2 bases from V and 1 base from J, with 6 bases between. The CDR3 contains 14 residues. CDR3 loop: CASSLAGAKNIQYF. The DNA of the CDR3 is TGTGCCAGCAGTTTAGCAGGGGCCAAAAACATTCAGTACTTC.

The chain combines TRBV7-9 with TRBJ2-3, with D maybe TRBD2 (6 bases). This CDR3 has 15 amino acids. The germline V and J ends were trimmed by 5 bases and 7 bases, with 19 bases remaining between them. Germline V gives CDR1 SEHNR, CDR2 FQNEAQ (reference sequence). In DNA, the CDR3 is TGTGCCAGCAGCCTCTCCCGACTAGGCGTTAATACGCAGTATTTT. Encoded protein: CASSLSRLGVNTQYF.

The table lists this clonotype with many counts. The V call is TRBV12-3 or TRBV12-4, the J call TRBJ2-3, with D perhaps TRBD2 (6 bases). V dropped 6 bases and J dropped 4 bases, with 11 bases sitting between them. The CDR3 is 13 amino acids. CDR3 sequence: CASRPGGSDTQYF. CDR3 nucleotide sequence: TGTGCCAGCAGGCCCGGGGGATCAGATACGCAGTATTTT.

The rearrangement uses TRBV15 and TRBJ2-2; possible D gene TRBD1, 6 bases. The germline V and J ends were trimmed by 0 bases and 7 bases, with 15 bases remaining between them. The germline gives CDR1 LNHNV, CDR2 YYDKDF (reference sequence). The CDR3 extends over 16 amino acids. The CDR3 here is CATSRDGHRAGGELFF. As DNA, the CDR3 is TGTGCCACCAGCAGAGATGGCCACAGGGCGGGCGGGGAGCTGTTTTTT.

Ten or more counts support this clonotype. The chain employs TRBV20-1 and TRBJ2-5, with TRBD1 matching 9 bases. The junction had 5 bases not matched to a gene; V was cut back by 4 bases and J by 2 bases. The CDR3 extends over 14 amino acids. Germline lookup yields CDR1 DFQATT and CDR2 SNEGSKA (reference sequence). The CDR3, as DNA: TGCAGTGCTAAGACAGGGGGACCACAAGAGACCCAGTACTTC. Its protein is CSAKTGGPQETQYF.

This chain uses TRBV30 with TRBJ2-1; TRBD1 is a possible D gene (6 bases). The CDR3 runs to 15 residues. Trimming left V 2 bases short and J 1 base short, with 12 bases between. Germline V CDR1 and CDR2: GTSNPN, SVGIG (reference sequence). CDR3 amino acids: CAWSRSTGSYNEQFF. The CDR3 DNA sequence: TGTGCCTGGAGTAGGTCTACAGGGTCCTACAATGAGCAGTTCTTC. Full variable domain (remainder filled in from reference TRBV30 and TRBJ2-1): SQTIHQWPATLVQPVGSPLSLECTVEGTSNPNLYWYRQAAGRGLQLLFYSVGIGQISSEVPQNLSASRPQDRQFILSSKKLLLSDSGFYLCAWSRSTGSYNEQFFGPGTRLTVL.

The rearrangement links TRBV7-2 to TRBJ1-6, with 8 bases fitting TRBD1. V lost 5 bases, J lost 7 bases, and 10 bases stayed unmatched. The CDR3 consists of 16 residues. CDR1 SGHTA and CDR2 FQGNSA come from the germline V gene. This chain's CDR3 is CASSLRQGRSNSPLHF. DNA of the CDR3: TGTGCCAGCAGCCTCCGACAGGGGCGGTCGAATTCACCCCTCCACTTT.